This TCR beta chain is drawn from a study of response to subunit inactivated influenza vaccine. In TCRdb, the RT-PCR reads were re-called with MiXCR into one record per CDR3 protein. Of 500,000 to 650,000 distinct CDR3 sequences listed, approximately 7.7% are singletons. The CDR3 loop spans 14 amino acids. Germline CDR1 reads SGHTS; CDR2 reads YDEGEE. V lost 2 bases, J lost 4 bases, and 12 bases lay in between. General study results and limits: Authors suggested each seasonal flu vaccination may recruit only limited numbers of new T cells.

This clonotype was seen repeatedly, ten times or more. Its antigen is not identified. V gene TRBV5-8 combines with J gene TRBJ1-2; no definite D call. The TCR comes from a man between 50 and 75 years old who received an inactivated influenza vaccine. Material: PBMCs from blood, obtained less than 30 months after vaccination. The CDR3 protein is CASSLLGFGYGYTF. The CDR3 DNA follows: TGTGCCAGCAGCTTACTCGGGTTCGGCTATGGCTACACCTTC.